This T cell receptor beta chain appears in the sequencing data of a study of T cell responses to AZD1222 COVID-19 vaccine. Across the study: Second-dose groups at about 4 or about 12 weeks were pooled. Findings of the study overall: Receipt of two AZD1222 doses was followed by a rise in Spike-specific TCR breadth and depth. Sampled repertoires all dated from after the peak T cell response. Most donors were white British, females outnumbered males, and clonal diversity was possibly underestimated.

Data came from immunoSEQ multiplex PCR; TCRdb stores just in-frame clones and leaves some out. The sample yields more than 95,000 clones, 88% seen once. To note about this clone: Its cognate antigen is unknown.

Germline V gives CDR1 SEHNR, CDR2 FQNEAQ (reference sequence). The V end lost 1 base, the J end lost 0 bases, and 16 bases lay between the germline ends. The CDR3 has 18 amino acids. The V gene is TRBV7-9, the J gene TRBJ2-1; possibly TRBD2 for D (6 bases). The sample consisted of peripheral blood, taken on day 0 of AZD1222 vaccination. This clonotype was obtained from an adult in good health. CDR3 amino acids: CASSLVRSGRSSYNEQFF. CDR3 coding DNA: TGTGCCAGCAGCTTAGTACGTTCAGGGAGGAGCTCCTACAATGAGCAGTTCTTC.